Listed below are T cell receptor beta chains from one sample, sequenced in a study of blood T cell repertoires in COVID-19. Profiling relied on immunoSEQ multiplex PCR, and the TCRdb table lists in-frame clones only, not all of them. The table records some 450,000 clones, approximately 89% of them present only once. Sequenced input: peripheral blood. Every receptor here comes from a woman between 45 and 60 years old with COVID-19, enrolled during active disease. CDR3s include the opening cysteine and the closing phenylalanine or tryptophan. The D gene is left open where the match is weak. Some rows mark clone size as missing; the rest say once, few, many or name a class of expanded clone.

j_call: TRBJ2-1
v_call: TRBV11-3
clone_size: .
d_call: TRBD2
cdr3_length: 15
cdr3_nt: TGTGCCAGCAGCCCCAAGCGGGGGCTCGACGATGAGCAGTTCTTC
cdr3_aa: CASSPKRGLDDEQFF

j_call: TRBJ1-1
v_call: TRBV28
clone_size: .
d_call: .
cdr3_length: 14
cdr3_nt: TGTGCCAGCAGTTTCGGAGATCCGGGCACTGAAGCTTTCTTT
cdr3_aa: CASSFGDPGTEAFF

j_call: TRBJ2-1
v_call: TRBV9
clone_size: .
d_call: .
cdr3_length: 15
cdr3_nt: TGTGCCAGCAGCGCTTTAGGCGGATTAAACAATGAGCAGTTCTTC
cdr3_aa: CASSALGGLNNEQFF

j_call: TRBJ2-7
v_call: TRBV28
clone_size: once
d_call: TRBD2
cdr3_length: 14
cdr3_nt: TGTGCCAGCGGGGGGGGTTACTCTTTCCGGGAGCAGTACTTC
cdr3_aa: CASGGGYSFREQYF

j_call: TRBJ1-5
v_call: TRBV30
clone_size: .
d_call: .
cdr3_length: 13
cdr3_nt: TGTGCCTGGGCTACCGGGGGGCATCAGCCCCAGCATTTT
cdr3_aa: CAWATGGHQPQHF

j_call: TRBJ2-7
v_call: TRBV6-5
clone_size: .
d_call: TRBD2
cdr3_length: 15
cdr3_nt: TGTGCCAGCAGTCCCCTTAGCGGGGGGGATTACGAGCAGTACTTC
cdr3_aa: CASSPLSGGDYEQYF

j_call: TRBJ2-7
v_call: TRBV27
clone_size: .
d_call: TRBD1
cdr3_length: 15
cdr3_nt: TGTGCCAGCAATACAGGGGTAAGCGCGTCCTACGAGCAGTACTTC
cdr3_aa: CASNTGVSASYEQYF

j_call: TRBJ1-5
v_call: TRBV5-6
clone_size: .
d_call: TRBD1
cdr3_length: 14
cdr3_nt: TGTGCCAGCAGCTCGACAGGGTTGGTGCAGCCCCAGCATTTT
cdr3_aa: CASSSTGLVQPQHF

j_call: TRBJ2-3
v_call: TRBV2
clone_size: .
d_call: TRBD2
cdr3_length: 17
cdr3_nt: TGTGCCAGCAGTGCCGGTTGGGGGCGGGGGGGCACAGATACGCAGTATTTT
cdr3_aa: CASSAGWGRGGTDTQYF

j_call: TRBJ1-1
v_call: TRBV12-3/TRBV12-4
clone_size: .
d_call: .
cdr3_length: 13
cdr3_nt: TGTGCCAGCAGTTATGGGCTGAACACTGAAGCTTTCTTT
cdr3_aa: CASSYGLNTEAFF

j_call: TRBJ2-6
v_call: TRBV9
clone_size: .
d_call: .
cdr3_length: 15
cdr3_nt: TGTGCCAGCAGCGTTTCCTACTCTGGGGCCAACGTCCTGACTTTC
cdr3_aa: CASSVSYSGANVLTF

j_call: TRBJ2-2
v_call: TRBV6-5
clone_size: .
d_call: TRBD2
cdr3_length: 15
cdr3_nt: TGTGCCAGCATGGGAGGACTAGCGCGCACCGGGGAGCTGTTTTTT
cdr3_aa: CASMGGLARTGELFF

j_call: TRBJ2-1
v_call: TRBV11-2
clone_size: once
d_call: .
cdr3_length: 18
cdr3_nt: TGTGCCAGCAGCTCGATCCAGGGGACAACAGGGTATACTAATGAGCAGTTCTTC
cdr3_aa: CASSSIQGTTGYTNEQFF

j_call: TRBJ2-7
v_call: TRBV27
clone_size: .
d_call: .
cdr3_length: 14
cdr3_nt: TGTGCCAGCAGTCAGGAGAGGGGGATCTACGAGCAGTACTTC
cdr3_aa: CASSQERGIYEQYF

j_call: TRBJ2-3
v_call: TRBV9
clone_size: few
d_call: .
cdr3_length: 16
cdr3_nt: TGTGCCAGCAGCGCCAGCGCCGGCTTCGGGTCAGATACGCAGTATTTT
cdr3_aa: CASSASAGFGSDTQYF

j_call: TRBJ1-1
v_call: TRBV27
clone_size: .
d_call: .
cdr3_length: 14
cdr3_nt: TGTGCCAGCAGTCCCCAGGGCGGGGTCACTGAAGCTTTCTTT
cdr3_aa: CASSPQGGVTEAFF

j_call: TRBJ2-7
v_call: TRBV10-3
clone_size: once
d_call: .
cdr3_length: 14
cdr3_nt: TGTGCCATCAGAGGGGACACCAGCTCCTACGAGCAGTACTTC
cdr3_aa: CAIRGDTSSYEQYF

j_call: TRBJ1-1
v_call: TRBV30
clone_size: few
d_call: .
cdr3_length: 12
cdr3_nt: TGTGCCTGGAGTGGTAAGGGGGAAGAAGCTTTCTTT
cdr3_aa: CAWSGKGEEAFF

j_call: TRBJ2-7
v_call: TRBV11-2
clone_size: .
d_call: .
cdr3_length: 15
cdr3_nt: TGTGCCAGCAGCCCCCGACAGAACATAGCCTACGAGCAGTACTTC
cdr3_aa: CASSPRQNIAYEQYF

j_call: TRBJ2-2
v_call: TRBV6-6
clone_size: .
d_call: .
cdr3_length: 13
cdr3_nt: TGTGCCAGCAGTTACAGGGGAACCGGGGAGCTGTTTTTT
cdr3_aa: CASSYRGTGELFF

j_call: TRBJ1-2
v_call: TRBV28
clone_size: .
d_call: .
cdr3_length: 12
cdr3_nt: TGTGCCAGCAGTTTAGCGGGGGGCGGCTACACCTTC
cdr3_aa: CASSLAGGGYTF

j_call: TRBJ1-1
v_call: TRBV19
clone_size: .
d_call: TRBD1
cdr3_length: 15
cdr3_nt: TGTGCCAGTAGTATAGTTGGGACAGGAGACACTGAAGCTTTCTTT
cdr3_aa: CASSIVGTGDTEAFF

j_call: TRBJ2-7
v_call: TRBV4-1
clone_size: .
d_call: TRBD1
cdr3_length: 16
cdr3_nt: TGCGCCAGCAGCCAAGTTTGGACAGGGGTGACCTACGAGCAGTACTTC
cdr3_aa: CASSQVWTGVTYEQYF

j_call: TRBJ1-6
v_call: TRBV5-4
clone_size: few
d_call: .
cdr3_length: 16
cdr3_nt: TGTGCCAGCAGCTTGGATGGAGAGGCTAAGAATTCACCCCTCCACTTT
cdr3_aa: CASSLDGEAKNSPLHF

j_call: TRBJ2-7
v_call: TRBV6-5
clone_size: .
d_call: .
cdr3_length: 14
cdr3_nt: TGTGCCAGCAGCCTCGGCGTACAGGGTTACGAGCAGTACTTC
cdr3_aa: CASSLGVQGYEQYF

j_call: TRBJ2-3
v_call: TRBV9
clone_size: .
d_call: TRBD2
cdr3_length: 17
cdr3_nt: TGTGCCAGCAGCACCCGACTAGCGGGGGGCTCCACAGATACGCAGTATTTT
cdr3_aa: CASSTRLAGGSTDTQYF

j_call: TRBJ1-1
v_call: TRBV7-9
clone_size: .
d_call: .
cdr3_length: 15
cdr3_nt: TGTGCCAGCAGCTTAGGGTGGGCGATGAACACTGAAGCTTTCTTT
cdr3_aa: CASSLGWAMNTEAFF

j_call: TRBJ2-5
v_call: TRBV11-2
clone_size: .
d_call: TRBD2
cdr3_length: 17
cdr3_nt: TGTGCCAGCAGCTTAGGCGTCTCAGCGGGGGATGGTGAGACCCAGTACTTC
cdr3_aa: CASSLGVSAGDGETQYF

j_call: TRBJ2-3
v_call: TRBV6-4
clone_size: .
d_call: TRBD2
cdr3_length: 14
cdr3_nt: TGTGCCAGCAGTGTTAGCGGGGGCACAGATACGCAGTATTTT
cdr3_aa: CASSVSGGTDTQYF

j_call: TRBJ1-2
v_call: TRBV24-1
clone_size: .
d_call: .
cdr3_length: 14
cdr3_nt: TGTGCCACCAGTGATTTTGGACGGGGGAGTGGCTACACCTTC
cdr3_aa: CATSDFGRGSGYTF

j_call: TRBJ2-3
v_call: TRBV24-1
clone_size: once
d_call: TRBD1
cdr3_length: 15
cdr3_nt: TGTGCCACCAGTGACAGACAGGGTGGCCCAGATACGCAGTATTTT
cdr3_aa: CATSDRQGGPDTQYF

j_call: TRBJ1-2
v_call: TRBV9
clone_size: .
d_call: TRBD1
cdr3_length: 15
cdr3_nt: TGTGCCAGCTCCGCGGGCCCAGGGGGGCACTATGGCTACACCTTC
cdr3_aa: CASSAGPGGHYGYTF

j_call: TRBJ2-3
v_call: TRBV5-1
clone_size: .
d_call: .
cdr3_length: 16
cdr3_nt: TGCGCCAGCAGCCCGATCAACAGGGATAGCACAGATACGCAGTATTTT
cdr3_aa: CASSPINRDSTDTQYF

j_call: TRBJ2-2
v_call: TRBV27
clone_size: .
d_call: .
cdr3_length: 12
cdr3_nt: TGTGCCAGCAGTTTTGCAGGCGGGGAGCTGTTTTTT
cdr3_aa: CASSFAGGELFF

j_call: TRBJ2-7
v_call: TRBV15
clone_size: few
d_call: .
cdr3_length: 13
cdr3_nt: TGTGCCACCAGCAGAAGCGGACTAATCGAGCAGTACTTC
cdr3_aa: CATSRSGLIEQYF

j_call: TRBJ1-1
v_call: TRBV19
clone_size: .
d_call: .
cdr3_length: 12
cdr3_nt: TGTGCCAGTAGCCTTCTGAACACTGAAGCTTTCTTT
cdr3_aa: CASSLLNTEAFF

j_call: TRBJ2-7
v_call: TRBV5-1
clone_size: .
d_call: TRBD2
cdr3_length: 16
cdr3_nt: TGCGCCAGCAGCCAGACTAGCGGGGGAGGAATCTACGAGCAGTACTTC
cdr3_aa: CASSQTSGGGIYEQYF

j_call: TRBJ2-2
v_call: TRBV11-2
clone_size: once
d_call: TRBD2
cdr3_length: 16
cdr3_nt: TGTGCCAGCAGCTTAGAGGGGGGGATGGACACCGGGGAGCTGTTTTTT
cdr3_aa: CASSLEGGMDTGELFF

j_call: TRBJ1-1
v_call: TRBV10-3
clone_size: .
d_call: .
cdr3_length: 14
cdr3_nt: TGTGCCATCAGTGATTCCGTGGCAGGCACTGAAGCTTTCTTT
cdr3_aa: CAISDSVAGTEAFF

j_call: TRBJ1-1
v_call: TRBV27
clone_size: .
d_call: TRBD1
cdr3_length: 16
cdr3_nt: TGTGCCAGCAGTGGTTACAGGGGAAGCGGGAACACTGAAGCTTTCTTT
cdr3_aa: CASSGYRGSGNTEAFF

j_call: TRBJ1-4
v_call: TRBV5-1
clone_size: .
d_call: TRBD1
cdr3_length: 15
cdr3_nt: TGCGCCAGCACCAGGGTAGGACAGGCTGGAGAAAAACTGTTTTTT
cdr3_aa: CASTRVGQAGEKLFF

j_call: TRBJ2-7
v_call: TRBV5-4
clone_size: .
d_call: TRBD1
cdr3_length: 14
cdr3_nt: TGTGCCAGCAGCTTGGGGACAGGGCTGAGAGAGCAGTACTTC
cdr3_aa: CASSLGTGLREQYF

j_call: TRBJ2-1
v_call: TRBV24-1
clone_size: .
d_call: TRBD2
cdr3_length: 16
cdr3_nt: TGTGCCACCAGTGATGGGACTAGCGGCTCCTACAATGAGCAGTTCTTC
cdr3_aa: CATSDGTSGSYNEQFF

j_call: TRBJ2-1
v_call: TRBV5-4
clone_size: .
d_call: TRBD1
cdr3_length: 15
cdr3_nt: TGTGCCAGCAGCCAGGGGATCCCGGGACAGAATGAGCAGTTCTTC
cdr3_aa: CASSQGIPGQNEQFF

j_call: TRBJ1-1
v_call: TRBV6-6
clone_size: .
d_call: TRBD1
cdr3_length: 12
cdr3_nt: TGTGCCAGCAGCTGGACAGGGACTGAAGCTTTCTTT
cdr3_aa: CASSWTGTEAFF

j_call: TRBJ2-1
v_call: TRBV5-1
clone_size: .
d_call: TRBD2
cdr3_length: 16
cdr3_nt: TGCGCCAGCAGCTTGTATCTCGCGGGGGGGTACAATGAGCAGTTCTTC
cdr3_aa: CASSLYLAGGYNEQFF

j_call: TRBJ2-1
v_call: TRBV5-5
clone_size: .
d_call: TRBD2
cdr3_length: 17
cdr3_nt: TGTGCCAGCAGCTCCCCCCCAACGGGACTAGGGTCCAATGAGCAGTTCTTC
cdr3_aa: CASSSPPTGLGSNEQFF

j_call: TRBJ2-2
v_call: TRBV9
clone_size: .
d_call: TRBD2
cdr3_length: 17
cdr3_nt: TGTGCCAGCAGCGGAGATCGACTAGCGGGGGGAACCGGGGAGCTGTTTTTT
cdr3_aa: CASSGDRLAGGTGELFF

j_call: TRBJ2-5
v_call: TRBV11-2
clone_size: .
d_call: .
cdr3_length: 14
cdr3_nt: TGTGCCAGCAGCCTAGATGCGTACCAAGAGACCCAGTACTTC
cdr3_aa: CASSLDAYQETQYF

j_call: TRBJ2-7
v_call: TRBV3-1/TRBV3-2
clone_size: .
d_call: .
cdr3_length: 14
cdr3_nt: TGTGCCAGCAGCCTTACTTCTAGGATAAACGAGCAGTACTTC
cdr3_aa: CASSLTSRINEQYF

j_call: TRBJ2-2
v_call: TRBV5-1
clone_size: few
d_call: .
cdr3_length: 15
cdr3_nt: TGCGCCAGCAGCCGGGATGTTACCATTGCCGGGGAGCTGTTTTTT
cdr3_aa: CASSRDVTIAGELFF